A selection of T cell receptor beta chains follows, all from one sample in a study of cytomegalovirus exposure and HLA in healthy donors. This table comes from immunoSEQ multiplex PCR, and its TCRdb copy is limited to in-frame clones, with some not included. In the table there are tens of thousands of clones, 94% of which are singletons. The sequenced material came from PBMCs. These receptors all come from a woman aged 18-29 years in good health and CMV-seropositive. The CDR3 runs from the conserved cysteine through the conserved F or W. The D gene is left open where the match is weak. Not all rows give a size; the values are once, few, many and, for expanded clones, a class.

NA	TRBV30	16	NA	TRBJ2-1	TGTGCCTGGAGTACCCACGGGATTCCCTCCTACAATGAGCAGTTCTTC	CAWSTHGIPSYNEQFF
NA	TRBV4-1	15	NA	TRBJ2-3	TGCGCCAGCAGCCAACGGGAGTTGGGCACAGATACGCAGTATTTT	CASSQRELGTDTQYF
NA	TRBV14	16	few	TRBJ1-2	TGTGCCAGCAGCCCCCGAGGGGCAGGGGATAACTTTGGCTACACCTTC	CASSPRGAGDNFGYTF
NA	TRBV10-3	14	NA	TRBJ1-4	TGTGCCATCAGTGCGACAAACCAGAATGAAAAACTGTTTTTT	CAISATNQNEKLFF
NA	TRBV5-1	19	NA	TRBJ1-3	TGCGCCAGCAGCTTGGGCTACGGGCAGGGGAGTCCGGCTGGAAACACCATATATTTT	CASSLGYGQGSPAGNTIYF
NA	TRBV9	17	NA	TRBJ2-1	TGTGCCAGCAGCGTAGAGGATAGCCTTAGCTCCTACAATGAGCAGTTCTTC	CASSVEDSLSSYNEQFF
NA	TRBV4-1	15	NA	TRBJ2-7	TGCGCCAGCAGCCAAGTCACAGGGTATAGGGACGAGCAGTACTTC	CASSQVTGYRDEQYF
NA	TRBV6-1	16	NA	TRBJ2-5	TGTGCCAGCAGTGAGGTAGACAGGGCGGAGGGAGAGACCCAGTACTTC	CASSEVDRAEGETQYF
NA	TRBV4-3	16	NA	TRBJ2-7	TGCGCCAGCAGCCAAGGGCGCTCGGGGGTCGAGGGCGAGCAGTACTTC	CASSQGRSGVEGEQYF
NA	TRBV4-1	13	NA	TRBJ2-1	TGCGCCAGCAGCCAAGAGGGGCTTTATGAGCAGTTCTTC	CASSQEGLYEQFF
NA	TRBV6-5	11	NA	TRBJ2-2	TGTGCCAGCAGTTCCGCCGGGGAGCTGTTTTTT	CASSSAGELFF
NA	TRBV6-1	12	NA	TRBJ2-7	TGTGCCAGCAGTGAAGGAGACTACGAGCAGTACTTC	CASSEGDYEQYF
NA	TRBV19	14	NA	TRBJ1-2	TGTGCCAGTAGTATCTCAGGGATTAACTATGGCTACACCTTC	CASSISGINYGYTF
TRBD2	TRBV4-1	15	NA	TRBJ2-7	TGCGCCAGCAGCCAAGATCAAGCGGGACTGAAGGAGCAGTACTTC	CASSQDQAGLKEQYF
NA	TRBV2	17	NA	TRBJ2-3	TGTGCCAGCAGTGAACCTAGCCGCCCTTGGGGCACAGATACGCAGTATTTT	CASSEPSRPWGTDTQYF
NA	TRBV7-2	14	NA	TRBJ1-5	TGTGCCAGCAGCTCGGCTGGCGGATATCAGCCCCAGCATTTT	CASSSAGGYQPQHF
NA	TRBV30	13	NA	TRBJ1-1	TGTGCCTGGAGTTTGGAGATCTGGGCTGAAGCTTTCTTT	CAWSLEIWAEAFF
TRBD1	TRBV27	17	NA	TRBJ1-1	TGTGCCAGCAGAAGGACAGGGGGCGCAAGCCAGGCAACTGAAGCTTTCTTT	CASRRTGGASQATEAFF
TRBD1	TRBV6-5	15	once	TRBJ2-1	TGTGCCAGCAGTTACCCCGGACAGGGAAGGGGTGAGCAGTTCTTC	CASSYPGQGRGEQFF
TRBD2	TRBV11-2	15	NA	TRBJ2-5	TGTGCCAGCAGCTCGACTAGCGGGAGAGCCAAGACCCAGTACTTC	CASSSTSGRAKTQYF
NA	TRBV2	16	NA	TRBJ1-5	TGTGCCAGCAGGACACCCGGCACCTATAGCAATCAGCCCCAGCATTTT	CASRTPGTYSNQPQHF
TRBD1	TRBV7-2	13	NA	TRBJ1-2	TGTGCCAGCAGCTCGGACAGGGTAGGAGGCTACACCTTC	CASSSDRVGGYTF
NA	TRBV5-1	16	NA	TRBJ1-3	TGCGCCAGCAGCTTGGCCGGACAGAGCTACGGAAACACCATATATTTT	CASSLAGQSYGNTIYF
NA	TRBV7-2	14	NA	TRBJ1-3	TGTGCCAGCAGCTTAGCGGGGGCAGGAAACACCATATATTTT	CASSLAGAGNTIYF
NA	TRBV21-1	16	NA	TRBJ1-4	TGTGCCAGCAGCAAGGACAGTTCCCTAACTAATGAAAAACTGTTTTTT	CASSKDSSLTNEKLFF
TRBD2	TRBV10-3	13	NA	TRBJ2-5	TGTGCCACAGGGACTAGCGGGAAAGAGACCCAGTACTTC	CATGTSGKETQYF
TRBD1	TRBV7-2	14	NA	TRBJ2-1	TGTGCCAGCAGCGAACAGGGGCTGATCGATGAGCAGTTCTTC	CASSEQGLIDEQFF